A selection of T cell receptor beta chains follows, all from one sample in a study of cytomegalovirus exposure and HLA in healthy donors. This table comes from immunoSEQ multiplex PCR, and its TCRdb copy is limited to in-frame clones, with some not included. Here the sample spans 150,000 to 200,000 clones, roughly 80% being singletons. The sample consisted of PBMCs. These receptor sequences come from a man in his late teens or twenties in good health and CMV-seronegative. Each CDR3 is given without its conserved first and last residue.

V gene	J gene	CDR3 protein
TRBV4-3	TRBJ1-2	ASSQARGYGYT
TRBV5-4	TRBJ1-3	ASSTETDREAGNTIY
TRBV30	TRBJ2-7	AWSFGTAYEQY
TRBV2	TRBJ1-1	ASSDQGATEAF
TRBV19	TRBJ2-1	ASSNDGSSYNEQF
TRBV7-9	TRBJ2-3	ASSQGLAPDTQY
TRBV12-5	TRBJ1-5	ASGLENQPQH
TRBV6-1	TRBJ1-5	AAKGQGQPQH
TRBV28	TRBJ2-1	ASSLHFTSGRAHEQF
TRBV27	TRBJ1-2	ASTKRTGDGYT
TRBV2	TRBJ2-2	ASSWSDGGELF
TRBV4-3	TRBJ1-3	ASSEDISGNTIY